A selection of T cell receptor beta chains follows, all from one sample in a study of PD-L1 blockade in urothelial cancer. The assay was immunoSEQ multiplex PCR, and TCRdb's table has in-frame clones only and misses some. The sample records roughly 90,000 clones, around nine tenths being singletons. The sample consisted of PBMCs, taken around atezolizumab (anti-PD-L1) treatment. The receptors derive from a man between 60 and 75 years old with urothelial cancer. CDR3s include the opening cysteine and the closing phenylalanine or tryptophan. Fields, in order: J gene, CDR3 length, D gene, clone size, V gene, CDR3 DNA, CDR3 protein. A D gene is named only where the DNA matches it firmly. Not every row has a clone size; where given, it reads once, few, many or a size class.

J: TRBJ1-5
length: 22
D: -
size: -
V: TRBV28
DNA: TGTGCCAGCAGTTTGTGGCATGGGTACAAACGTCGGGTAGAGGGCAAGAATCAGCCCCAGCATTTT
CDR3: CASSLWHGYKRRVEGKNQPQHF

J: TRBJ2-7
length: 15
D: TRBD1
size: -
V: TRBV10-3
DNA: TGTGCCATCAGTGAGTCGAAGGACAGGACCTACGAGCAGTACTTC
CDR3: CAISESKDRTYEQYF

J: TRBJ2-7
length: 14
D: -
size: -
V: TRBV7-2
DNA: TGTGCCAGCAGCCCAACAGGTAAAGGTAACGAGCAGTACTTC
CDR3: CASSPTGKGNEQYF

J: TRBJ2-5
length: 12
D: -
size: -
V: TRBV7-9
DNA: TGTGCCAGCAGCTTAAACGGGGAGACCCAGTACTTC
CDR3: CASSLNGETQYF

J: TRBJ2-5
length: 14
D: -
size: -
V: TRBV5-1
DNA: TGCGCCAGCAGCTTGGTGCGGAGCCAAGAGACCCAGTACTTC
CDR3: CASSLVRSQETQYF

J: TRBJ2-7
length: 14
D: TRBD1
size: once
V: TRBV5-4
DNA: TGTGCCAGCAGCTTGAGGGACAGGGCCCTCGAGCAGTACTTC
CDR3: CASSLRDRALEQYF

J: TRBJ2-7
length: 18
D: TRBD2
size: -
V: TRBV7-6
DNA: TGTGCCAGCAGCTTAGAGCCTAGCGGGGGGGTAAATTCGTACGAGCAGTACTTC
CDR3: CASSLEPSGGVNSYEQYF

J: TRBJ2-3
length: 14
D: TRBD1
size: -
V: TRBV19
DNA: TGTGCCAGCACAGACAGGGTAGGGACAGATACGCAGTATTTT
CDR3: CASTDRVGTDTQYF

J: TRBJ2-7
length: 12
D: -
size: -
V: TRBV19
DNA: TGTGCCAGTAGTTCCCGGGGAGGCGAGCAGTACTTC
CDR3: CASSSRGGEQYF

J: TRBJ2-5
length: 15
D: TRBD1
size: -
V: TRBV7-2
DNA: TGTGCCAGCAGCTTAAGACAGGGGCGAGAAGAGACCCAGTACTTC
CDR3: CASSLRQGREETQYF

J: TRBJ1-4
length: 15
D: -
size: -
V: TRBV10-1
DNA: TGCGCCAGCAGTGAGTCAACCAGGACAGTGGGAAAACTGTTTTTT
CDR3: CASSESTRTVGKLFF

J: TRBJ1-2
length: 14
D: -
size: few
V: TRBV5-1
DNA: TGCGCCAGCAGCTTGGGTCCGACTGACTATGGCTACACCTTC
CDR3: CASSLGPTDYGYTF

J: TRBJ2-3
length: 15
D: TRBD2
size: -
V: TRBV7-9
DNA: TGTGCCAGCAGCAAGACTAGCGGGAGTCCAGATACGCAGTATTTT
CDR3: CASSKTSGSPDTQYF

J: TRBJ1-2
length: 13
D: -
size: -
V: TRBV10-1
DNA: TGCGCCAGCAGTGAGTCGGAGTCTGGGGGCTACACCTTC
CDR3: CASSESESGGYTF

J: TRBJ2-2
length: 15
D: TRBD2
size: -
V: TRBV7-2
DNA: TGTGCCAGCAGCTTACAGGCGGGGGGGCCCGGGGAGCTGTTTTTT
CDR3: CASSLQAGGPGELFF

J: TRBJ2-1
length: 15
D: TRBD2
size: -
V: TRBV27
DNA: TGTGCCAGCAGTCCCCGACTAGCGGCCTACAATGAGCAGTTCTTC
CDR3: CASSPRLAAYNEQFF

J: TRBJ1-1
length: 14
D: TRBD1
size: -
V: TRBV6-1
DNA: TGTGCCAGCAACCCACAGGGGGATGGGACTGAAGCTTTCTTT
CDR3: CASNPQGDGTEAFF

J: TRBJ1-4
length: 15
D: -
size: -
V: TRBV27
DNA: TGTGCCAGCAGTAGCAGGGGAAACTGGGGTGAAAAACTGTTTTTT
CDR3: CASSSRGNWGEKLFF

J: TRBJ2-3
length: 15
D: TRBD2
size: -
V: TRBV5-4
DNA: TGTGCCACCAGACTAGCGGGAGGTGTCACAGATACGCAGTATTTT
CDR3: CATRLAGGVTDTQYF

J: TRBJ2-3
length: 15
D: TRBD2
size: -
V: TRBV5-6
DNA: TGTGCCAGCAGCTTGTTAGCGGGAGCCGTAGATACGCAGTATTTT
CDR3: CASSLLAGAVDTQYF

J: TRBJ2-3
length: 16
D: -
size: -
V: TRBV5-1
DNA: TGCGCCAGCAGCTTGGATGGGGCCGGCGGCACAGATACGCAGTATTTT
CDR3: CASSLDGAGGTDTQYF

J: TRBJ2-7
length: 13
D: TRBD1
size: -
V: TRBV7-2
DNA: TGTGCCAGCAGCTCGACACAGGGGTACGAGCAGTACTTC
CDR3: CASSSTQGYEQYF

J: TRBJ1-4
length: 16
D: -
size: few
V: TRBV30
DNA: TGTGCCTGGAGTGTTAACCGTGAGCTTTTGGATGAAAAACTGTTTTTT
CDR3: CAWSVNRELLDEKLFF

J: TRBJ2-3
length: 17
D: TRBD2
size: once
V: TRBV5-4
DNA: TGTGCCAGCAGCCAAGCGGGGAGACGGGCGGTCACAGATACGCAGTATTTT
CDR3: CASSQAGRRAVTDTQYF

J: TRBJ2-6
length: 15
D: TRBD1
size: once
V: TRBV6-5
DNA: TGTGCCAGCAAAAACAGGGGAACCGGGGCCAACGTCCTGACTTTC
CDR3: CASKNRGTGANVLTF

J: TRBJ2-1
length: 13
D: -
size: -
V: TRBV11-1
DNA: TGTGCCAGCAGCTTAGCTCTTCGGGATGAGCAGTTCTTC
CDR3: CASSLALRDEQFF

J: TRBJ2-2
length: 14
D: -
size: -
V: TRBV28
DNA: TGTGCCAGCAGTCCAGCGCAGGGGTTCGGGGAGCTGTTTTTT
CDR3: CASSPAQGFGELFF

J: TRBJ1-1
length: 13
D: -
size: -
V: TRBV30
DNA: TGTGCCTGGGCAGGTGGGTCGTCGCGTGAAGCTTTCTTT
CDR3: CAWAGGSSREAFF

J: TRBJ1-1
length: 16
D: TRBD1
size: -
V: TRBV7-2
DNA: TGTGCCAGCAGCCCGATGGCGGGACAGATGAACACTGAAGCTTTCTTT
CDR3: CASSPMAGQMNTEAFF

J: TRBJ1-2
length: 15
D: TRBD1
size: -
V: TRBV11-2
DNA: TGTGCCAGCAGCCGACGCCCTGACAGGGACTATGGCTACACCTTC
CDR3: CASSRRPDRDYGYTF

J: TRBJ1-1
length: 14
D: TRBD1
size: -
V: TRBV19
DNA: TGTGCCAGTAGTCAAAGGGGGCGCGGCACTGAAGCTTTCTTT
CDR3: CASSQRGRGTEAFF

J: TRBJ2-1
length: 17
D: TRBD2
size: -
V: TRBV9
DNA: TGTGCCAGCAGCGTAGGGAGCGGGGGAACCCTCTACAATGAGCAGTTCTTC
CDR3: CASSVGSGGTLYNEQFF

J: TRBJ2-1
length: 16
D: TRBD2
size: -
V: TRBV7-2
DNA: TGTGCCAGCAGCTTACAAGCGGGGGCCTCCTACAATGAGCAGTTCTTC
CDR3: CASSLQAGASYNEQFF

J: TRBJ2-3
length: 17
D: TRBD2
size: -
V: TRBV4-3
DNA: TGCGCCAGCAGCTTAAGCGTAGCGGGGGCTTCGGGAGATACGCAGTATTTT
CDR3: CASSLSVAGASGDTQYF

J: TRBJ1-2
length: 14
D: TRBD1
size: -
V: TRBV5-1
DNA: TGCGCCAGCAGCTTGGGGGACAGGGGAGGCGGCTACACCTTC
CDR3: CASSLGDRGGGYTF

J: TRBJ1-5
length: 15
D: -
size: -
V: TRBV11-2
DNA: TGTGCCAGCAGCTTAGACACAAATAGCAATCAGCCCCAGCATTTT
CDR3: CASSLDTNSNQPQHF

J: TRBJ2-7
length: 17
D: TRBD2
size: -
V: TRBV10-3
DNA: TGTGCCATCAGTGCAGTGGAGGGGCGTAGCGGGGGGTACGAGCAGTACTTC
CDR3: CAISAVEGRSGGYEQYF

J: TRBJ1-2
length: 15
D: TRBD1
size: once
V: TRBV15
DNA: TGTGCCACCACTACTAACAGGGGGGCTAACTATGGCTACACCTTC
CDR3: CATTTNRGANYGYTF

J: TRBJ2-7
length: 16
D: TRBD1
size: -
V: TRBV7-8
DNA: TGTGCCAGCAGCTTAGTGCATGGGACAGGCGTCTACGAGCAGTACTTC
CDR3: CASSLVHGTGVYEQYF

J: TRBJ2-1
length: 16
D: -
size: -
V: TRBV15
DNA: TGTGCCACCAGCAGAAACCTCGGGACTGCGGGCCATGAGCAGTTCTTC
CDR3: CATSRNLGTAGHEQFF

J: TRBJ2-3
length: 18
D: -
size: -
V: TRBV4-1
DNA: TGCGCCAGCAGCCAAGAAAGGAGGCGGGAAGCGCTTGCAGATACGCAGTATTTT
CDR3: CASSQERRREALADTQYF

J: TRBJ1-2
length: 15
D: TRBD1
size: -
V: TRBV2
DNA: TGTGCCAGCAGTGGCTCGACAGGGGCGCGACACGGCTACACCTTC
CDR3: CASSGSTGARHGYTF

J: TRBJ2-7
length: 13
D: -
size: -
V: TRBV15
DNA: TGTGCCACCAGCAGAGATATCGCCTACGAGCAGTACTTC
CDR3: CATSRDIAYEQYF

J: TRBJ1-6
length: 14
D: -
size: few
V: TRBV19
DNA: TGTGCCAGTAGTATTAACAGGGACGACTCACCCCTCCACTTT
CDR3: CASSINRDDSPLHF

J: TRBJ1-1
length: 14
D: TRBD1
size: once
V: TRBV5-1
DNA: TGCGCCAGCAGCTTAACAGGGGGCTCGTCTGAAGCTTTCTTT
CDR3: CASSLTGGSSEAFF

J: TRBJ2-2
length: 14
D: -
size: -
V: TRBV5-1
DNA: TGCGCCAGCAATGGGAACGGCGGGACCGGGGAGCTGTTTTTT
CDR3: CASNGNGGTGELFF

J: TRBJ2-7
length: 17
D: TRBD1
size: -
V: TRBV4-3
DNA: TGCGCCAGCAGCCGCCAACGGACGGGACAGGGGGCCTACGAGCAGTACTTC
CDR3: CASSRQRTGQGAYEQYF

J: TRBJ2-7
length: 15
D: -
size: -
V: TRBV4-3
DNA: TGCGCCAGCACGCCCGGGACTCCTTGTTCGTACGAGCAGTACTTC
CDR3: CASTPGTPCSYEQYF

J: TRBJ2-5
length: 16
D: -
size: -
V: TRBV10-2
DNA: TGCGCCAGCAGTGACCCCGGAGGGGTTAGAGTCGGGACCCAGTACTTC
CDR3: CASSDPGGVRVGTQYF

J: TRBJ1-2
length: 12
D: TRBD1
size: once
V: TRBV6-6
DNA: TGTGCCAGCAGTCCGACAGGGGCCGGCTACACCTTC
CDR3: CASSPTGAGYTF

J: TRBJ2-1
length: 18
D: TRBD2
size: -
V: TRBV15
DNA: TGTGCCACCAGCAGAGCCAGGACTAGCGGGAGGAACTACAATGAGCAGTTCTTC
CDR3: CATSRARTSGRNYNEQFF

J: TRBJ2-7
length: 15
D: TRBD2
size: few
V: TRBV5-4
DNA: TGTGCCAGCAGCTTGATAGCGGGGGGCCCGGGGGAGCAGTACTTC
CDR3: CASSLIAGGPGEQYF

J: TRBJ1-2
length: 14
D: -
size: -
V: TRBV19
DNA: TGTGCCAGTAGCCTGGGACACCTTAACTATGGCTACACCTTC
CDR3: CASSLGHLNYGYTF

J: TRBJ1-3
length: 14
D: TRBD1
size: -
V: TRBV6-5
DNA: TGTGCCAGTAGACAGGGGGCGAAAGGAAACACCATATATTTT
CDR3: CASRQGAKGNTIYF

J: TRBJ2-2
length: 16
D: TRBD2
size: -
V: TRBV4-3
DNA: TGCGCCAGCAGCCAAGGAAGCGGGGTGAACACCGGGGAGCTGTTTTTT
CDR3: CASSQGSGVNTGELFF

J: TRBJ2-1
length: 15
D: TRBD1
size: -
V: TRBV6-5
DNA: TGTGCCAGCAGTTACCCGGGACAGGGTAGCAATGAGCAGTTCTTC
CDR3: CASSYPGQGSNEQFF

J: TRBJ2-5
length: 14
D: TRBD1
size: once
V: TRBV5-1
DNA: TGCGCCAGCAGCTTGGGAGGGGGCGAAGAGACCCAGTACTTC
CDR3: CASSLGGGEETQYF

J: TRBJ2-1
length: 14
D: TRBD1
size: -
V: TRBV19
DNA: TGTGCCAGTACGCGGCAGGGGGCGCGGAATGAGCAGTTCTTC
CDR3: CASTRQGARNEQFF

J: TRBJ1-2
length: 15
D: -
size: -
V: TRBV4-1
DNA: TGCGCCAGCAGCCAAGATCAGACAGCTAACTATGGCTACACCTTC
CDR3: CASSQDQTANYGYTF